This T cell receptor (beta chain) came from a study of Graves' ophthalmopathy and Graves' hyperthyroidism. About the study: Specimen type is peripheral blood, obtained at initial diagnosis before any treatment.

Study-level results: Clonotypes were expanded in thyroid at above 0.001 frequency, and most also appeared in blood.

The CDR3 is 14 residues long. Trimming stripped 6 bases from V and 0 bases from J, with 10 bases between. Per germline, CDR1 SGHRS and CDR2 YFSETQ. This clonotype was counted at least ten times. The antigen is undetermined. Amplifying from RNA transcripts, the study obtained TCR beta CDR3 regions. A first-round RT-PCR used HTBI primers, followed by a second-round multiplex PCR. TCRdb redid the calling of the multiplex PCR reads with MiXCR, one entry per CDR3 protein. The sample includes 660,000 or so distinct CDR3 sequences, over 40% seen only once; the top ten take roughly 3.5%. Source material: peripheral blood. J is TRBJ1-3 and V is TRBV5-1; D is undetermined. This receptor was obtained from an adult man with Graves' ophthalmopathy. The CDR3 nucleotides are TGCGCCAGCACCCAAGACACCTCTGGAAACACCATATATTTT. The encoded protein is CASTQDTSGNTIYF.